The 27 T cell receptor beta chains listed next were all sequenced from one sample in a study of blood T cell repertoires in COVID-19. Some clones are missing from TCRdb's copy, which holds only in-frame ones; the method was immunoSEQ multiplex PCR. The sample records roughly 310,000 clones, roughly 90% being singletons. The source material was peripheral blood. These receptors were collected from a woman in her twenties or thirties with COVID-19, enrolled during active disease.

The chain joins TRBV6-5 to TRBJ1-2; TRBD1 might be the D (6 bases). Germline CDR1 and CDR2: MNHEY and SVGAGI. This CDR3 is built from 12 residues. Deletions cut 6 bases from V and 6 bases from J, with 11 bases between. CDR3 amino acids: CASRPGGHGYTF. CDR3 in DNA: TGTGCCAGCAGGCCTGGGGGCCATGGCTACACCTTC.

The chain uses TRBV25-1 and TRBJ1-4, with 8 bases identical to TRBD1. The CDR3 length is 16 residues. From germline, CDR1 is MGHDK and CDR2 SYGVNS. The V segment lost 6 bases and the J segment 8 bases; nucleotides outside the gene matches: 14. CDR3: CASSPFPAGGVEKLFF. The DNA for the CDR3 is TGTGCCAGCAGCCCTTTCCCCGCAGGGGGCGTAGAAAAACTGTTTTTT.

The chain combines TRBV5-1 with TRBJ2-1; 13 bases map to TRBD2. Germline CDR1 is SGHRS and CDR2 is YFSETQ. The V gene end was trimmed by 3 bases and the J gene end by 6 bases; junction bases not matched to a gene: 3. The CDR3 is made up of 15 amino acids. The CDR3 loop is CASSSLAGGFNEQFF. Here the CDR3 DNA reads TGCGCCAGCAGCTCACTAGCGGGAGGGTTCAATGAGCAGTTCTTC.

The rearrangement uses TRBV27 and TRBJ1-2; D gene uncertain. The length of the CDR3 is 14 residues. Germline assignment: CDR1 MNHEY and CDR2 SMNVEV (reference sequence). V was pared by 8 bases and J by 7 bases, with 20 bases between. The DNA for the CDR3 is TGTGCCAGCCTACTGAGAGCCTCGTCTACTGGCTACACCTTC. The encoded protein is CASLLRASSTGYTF.

This chain connects TRBV20-1 to TRBJ1-6; the D gene is possibly TRBD1 (5 bases). Trimming removed 3 bases at V and 6 bases at J, with 15 bases between. There are 15 residues in the CDR3. CDR1 is DFQATT, CDR2 SNEGSKA, per germline (reference sequence). The CDR3 spells CSASTGLMRNSPLHF. The CDR3 DNA is TGCAGTGCTAGTACGGGACTGATGCGTAATTCACCCCTCCACTTT.

V gene TRBV7-9 combines with J gene TRBJ2-2; a possible D gene is TRBD1 (5 bases). Germline CDR1 is SEHNR and CDR2 is FQNEAQ (reference sequence). The CDR3 is 14 amino acids. The V end lost 3 bases, the J end lost 4 bases, and 9 bases lay between the germline ends. The CDR3 DNA follows: TGTGCCAGCAGCTTGAGGCAGGGCACCGGGGAGCTGTTTTTT. It codes for CASSLRQGTGELFF.

The chain combines TRBV3-1 (or the pseudogene TRBV3-2) with TRBJ2-7, with 11 positions matching TRBD2. Losses at the gene ends were 1 base for V and 4 bases for J; bases not matched to a gene: 3. CDR1 LGHDT and CDR2 YNNKEL come from the germline V gene (reference sequence). The CDR3 is 15 amino acids. Here the CDR3 DNA reads TGTGCCAGCAGCCAAGCCGGGACTAGCGGATACGAGCAGTACTTC. The encoded protein is CASSQAGTSGYEQYF.

The chain carries TRBV5-4 and TRBJ2-7, with TRBD2 identical over 9 bases. Trimming at V came to 5 bases and at J to 2 bases, leaving 11 bases not matched to a gene. Germline V gene data show CDR1 as SGHNT and CDR2 as YYREEE (reference sequence). The CDR3 is made up of 16 amino acids. The CDR3 DNA reads as TGTGCCAGCAGACCTGATAGCGGGAGTTTACCCTACGAGCAGTACTTC. Residues: CASRPDSGSLPYEQYF. Supplemented by reference TRBV5-4 and TRBJ2-7, the full variable domain reads ETGVTQSPTHLIKTRGQQVTLRCSSQSGHNTVSWYQQALGQGPQFIFQYYREEENGRGNFPPRFSGLQFPNYSSELNVNALELDDSALYLCASRPDSGSLPYEQYFGPGTRLTVT.

The chain employs TRBV20-1 and TRBJ2-1; D possibly corresponds to TRBD1 (6 bases). This CDR3 has 11 amino acids. Germline loops: CDR1 DFQATT, CDR2 SNEGSKA (reference sequence). The V gene lost 3 bases and the J gene lost 10 bases, with 10 bases spanning the gap. The CDR3 loop reads CSASGGLEQFF. The CDR3 nucleotides read TGCAGTGCTAGTGGGGGCTTGGAGCAGTTCTTC.

The J gene is TRBJ1-5, the V gene TRBV7-9, with D unclear. The CDR3 extends over 16 amino acids. Trimming removed 6 bases at V and 9 bases at J, with 24 bases between. CDR1 and CDR2 from the germline V gene are SEHNR and FQNEAQ (reference sequence). The CDR3 protein is CASSSDTVIAGGPQHF. The DNA of the CDR3 is TGTGCCAGCAGTTCTGATACAGTTATCGCAGGTGGGCCCCAGCATTTT.

The gene calls are TRBV19 and TRBJ1-1, with 7 nucleotides matching TRBD1. In germline, CDR1 is LNHDA, CDR2 SQIVND (reference sequence). This CDR3 has 15 amino acids. Unmatched junction bases numbered 4, after V lost 3 bases and J lost 0 bases. CDR3 DNA sequence: TGTGCCAGTAGTATTTGGGGACAGCTGAACACTGAAGCTTTCTTT. Encoded protein: CASSIWGQLNTEAFF.

The gene calls are TRBV11-2 and TRBJ1-1, with no clear D. Deletions cut 1 base from V and 5 bases from J, with 17 bases between. The CDR3 sequence is 16 residues long. CDR1 and CDR2 (germline): SGHAT, FQNNGV. The CDR3 DNA follows: TGTGCCAGCAGCTTAGTAATTGACCGAACGGGAACTGAAGCTTTCTTT. It is translated as CASSLVIDRTGTEAFF.

The chain couples TRBV15 to TRBJ2-3; no clear D gene. The CDR3 is 15 residues long. V lost 0 bases and J lost 2, with 9 bases in between. Germline V gene lookup returns CDR1 LNHNV and CDR2 YYDKDF (reference sequence). CDR3 protein: CATSRDPLATDTQYF. For the CDR3, the DNA is TGTGCCACCAGCAGAGATCCCCTGGCCACAGATACGCAGTATTTT.

V gene TRBV24-1 combines with J gene TRBJ1-2; maybe TRBD1 (6 bases). Trimming took off 4 bases at V and 5 bases at J, with 10 bases between the two ends. The CDR3 length is 13 residues. The germline V gene encodes CDR1 KGHDR and CDR2 SFDVKD. CDR3 amino acids: CATSEGARYGYTF. Here the CDR3 DNA reads TGTGCCACCAGTGAGGGGGCGCGGTATGGCTACACCTTC.

The rearrangement links TRBV19 to TRBJ2-7; 8 bases fit TRBD1. CDR1 LNHDA and CDR2 SQIVND come from the germline V gene (reference sequence). V shed 3 bases and J 5 bases; nucleotides not matched to a gene: 9. CDR3 length: 15 residues. The CDR3 region has the DNA TGTGCCAGTAGTATGGCGGGCAGGGGGCGACACGAGCAGTACTTC. Amino acid sequence: CASSMAGRGRHEQYF.

The chain is built from TRBV5-1 and TRBJ1-4; the D gene is possibly TRBD1 (5 bases). Germline values: CDR1 SGHRS, CDR2 YFSETQ. The V gene lost 1 base and the J gene lost 7 bases, with 14 bases spanning the gap. The CDR3 contains 15 residues. CDR3 sequence reads: CASSLWGGDGEKLFF. The CDR3 DNA reads as TGCGCCAGCAGCTTGTGGGGAGGGGATGGTGAAAAACTGTTTTTT. Drawing the rest from reference TRBV5-1 and TRBJ1-4, the complete variable domain is KAGVTQTPRYLIKTRGQQVTLSCSPISGHRSVSWYQQTPGQGLQFLFEYFSETQRNKGNFPGRFSGRQFSNSRSEMNVSTLELGDSALYLCASSLWGGDGEKLFFGSGTQLSVL.

The V call is TRBV5-4, the J call TRBJ1-4, with 7 bases that match TRBD1. Germline V gene lookup returns CDR1 SGHNT and CDR2 YYREEE (reference sequence). Losses at the gene ends were 0 bases for V and 8 bases for J; bases not matched to a gene: 4. The CDR3 is 14 residues long. CDR3 nucleotide sequence: TGTGCCAGCAGCTTGGACAGGGGATCGGAAAAACTGTTTTTT. It translates to CASSLDRGSEKLFF.

This clone was counted between two and nine times. The genes are TRBV6-6 and TRBJ2-7, with D tentatively TRBD2 (5 bases). The CDR3 runs 13 residues. Looked up from germline, CDR1 is MNHNY and CDR2 is SVGAGI (reference sequence). V was cut by 5 bases and J by 4 bases, with 12 bases left in between. The CDR3 reads CASSDGNSYEQYF. In DNA, the CDR3 is TGTGCCAGCAGTGACGGGAATTCATACGAGCAGTACTTC.

The chain combines TRBV21-1 with TRBJ2-5; the tabulated D call, TRBD2, remains unverified against the DNA. TRBV21-1 is an annotated pseudogene. The CDR3 totals 14 residues. CDR3 in amino acids: CASGLAETGETQYF. For the CDR3, the DNA is TGTGCCAGCGGTCTAGCGGAGACAGGAGAGACCCAGTACTTC.

The genes are TRBV27 and TRBJ1-5; TRBD1 matches at 11 bases. Germline CDR1 MNHEY, CDR2 SMNVEV (reference sequence). J was trimmed by 6 bases and V by 0 bases; bases with no gene match: 7. The CDR3 covers 17 residues. The DNA of the CDR3 is TGTGCCAGCAGTTTATCCAGGCTGGACAGGGGGCTTCAGCCCCAGCATTTT. Its translation is CASSLSRLDRGLQPQHF.

The J gene is TRBJ1-2, the V gene TRBV25-1; possibly TRBD1 for D (6 bases). Trimming left V 1 base short and J 4 bases short, with 16 bases between. Germline V gene sequence: CDR1 MGHDK, CDR2 SYGVNS. CDR3 length: 16 amino acids. The CDR3 DNA reads TGTGCCAGCAGTGAATTAGCCGGGACAACGTTCTATGGCTACACCTTC. Amino acid sequence: CASSELAGTTFYGYTF.

This clone has a single count. J is TRBJ2-3 and V is TRBV5-4; D unclear. The CDR3 totals 15 residues. Looked up from germline, CDR1 is SGHNT and CDR2 is YYREEE (reference sequence). With 0 bases removed from V and 4 bases from J, the gap between germline ends came to 12 bases. The CDR3 protein is CASSLDLGSSDTQYF. CDR3 DNA sequence: TGTGCCAGCAGCTTGGATCTTGGTAGCTCAGATACGCAGTATTTT.

The rearrangement links TRBV5-1 to TRBJ2-1, with D possibly matching TRBD2 (6 bases). Germline V lookup: CDR1 SGHRS, CDR2 YFSETQ. V dropped 4 bases and J dropped 5 bases, with 16 bases sitting between them. The length of the CDR3 is 15 residues. The CDR3 loop is CASSTSSAFNNEQFF. CDR3 nucleotide sequence: TGCGCCAGCAGCACCTCTAGCGCTTTCAACAATGAGCAGTTCTTC.

The chain employs TRBV5-4 and TRBJ2-1, with D perhaps matching TRBD2 (6 bases). CDR1 is SGHNT and CDR2 is YYREEE in the germline V gene (reference sequence). Deletions cut 1 base from V and 2 bases from J, with 10 bases between. This CDR3 comprises 15 residues. The CDR3 nucleotides read TGTGCCAGCAGCTTGACGCGACTAGCCTACAATGAGCAGTTCTTC. Translation gives CASSLTRLAYNEQFF. The entire variable domain, with the rest obtained from reference TRBV5-4 and TRBJ2-1, is as follows: ETGVTQSPTHLIKTRGQQVTLRCSSQSGHNTVSWYQQALGQGPQFIFQYYREEENGRGNFPPRFSGLQFPNYSSELNVNALELDDSALYLCASSLTRLAYNEQFFGPGTRLTVL.

The rearrangement joins TRBV19 to TRBJ2-7; 7 positions match TRBD1. CDR1 and CDR2 from the germline V gene are LNHDA and SQIVND (reference sequence). V trimming: 5 bases; J trimming: 2 bases; junction bases outside the gene matches: 3. The CDR3 is made up of 13 amino acids. Here the CDR3 reads CASSEGAAYEQYF. The CDR3 coding sequence is TGTGCCAGTAGTGAGGGGGCAGCCTACGAGCAGTACTTC.

V and J are TRBV2 and TRBJ2-2; possibly TRBD1 for D (5 bases). The ends were cut back, 8 bases at V and 4 bases at J, with 11 bases in the middle. The CDR3 spans 13 residues. Per the germline V gene, CDR1 is SNHLY and CDR2 is FYNNEI. The CDR3 region is CASARTTTGELFF. The CDR3 nucleotides are TGTGCCAGCGCTAGGACAACCACCGGGGAGCTGTTTTTT.

The chain has TRBV5-1 and TRBJ2-5, with TRBD1 matching over 10 bases. From germline, CDR1 is SGHRS and CDR2 YFSETQ. CDR3 length: 20 amino acids. With 0 bases clipped from V and 3 bases from J, the junction kept 17 bases outside the gene matches. The CDR3 nucleotides read TGCGCCAGCAGCTTGGGGGACAGGGGATCTTTAACACTCGGGGAAGAGACCCAGTACTTC. Residues: CASSLGDRGSLTLGEETQYF.